A selection of T cell receptor beta chains follows, all from one sample in a study of T cell clusters in autoimmune cytopenias. TCRdb re-called the multiplex PCR reads; one entry per CDR3 protein, DNA not given. There are about 12,000 distinct CDR3 sequences in the sample, with 3% to 3.5% held by the top ten. The same data also contributed to another study, on T cell repertoires in aging, cancer and after chemotherapy.

Material: peripheral blood. These receptor sequences come from a human donor in good health. The CDR3 runs from the conserved cysteine through the conserved F or W. The order of the fields is J gene, V gene, clone size, CDR3 protein. Clone size, where shown, is once, few, many, or a class for clones that have expanded.

j_gene: TRBJ2-2
v_gene: TRBV6-2/TRBV6-3
abundance: -
CDR3aa: CASSPYSGGLNRRELFF

j_gene: TRBJ2-7
v_gene: TRBV20-1
abundance: medium-sized
CDR3aa: CSATGPLGYEQYF

j_gene: TRBJ1-6
v_gene: TRBV28
abundance: -
CDR3aa: CASRRQGPDSPLHF

j_gene: TRBJ1-2
v_gene: TRBV6-2/TRBV6-3
abundance: medium-sized
CDR3aa: CASSFGAYGYTF

j_gene: TRBJ1-6
v_gene: TRBV7-9
abundance: -
CDR3aa: CASSLVSGTPGSPLHF

j_gene: TRBJ2-2
v_gene: TRBV6-2/TRBV6-3
abundance: medium-sized
CDR3aa: CASSPGQGWTGELFF

j_gene: TRBJ2-1
v_gene: TRBV19
abundance: medium-sized
CDR3aa: CASSVPGLAPRGEQFF

j_gene: TRBJ2-2
v_gene: TRBV6-5
abundance: -
CDR3aa: CASTPEDYRRNTGELFF

j_gene: TRBJ1-5
v_gene: TRBV7-9
abundance: -
CDR3aa: CASSLSAGGNQPQHF

j_gene: TRBJ2-2
v_gene: TRBV6-2/TRBV6-3
abundance: -
CDR3aa: CASSYSGGGLNTGELFF

j_gene: TRBJ1-1
v_gene: TRBV6-1
abundance: medium-sized
CDR3aa: CASSAEATGGNTEAFF

j_gene: TRBJ2-5
v_gene: TRBV15
abundance: -
CDR3aa: CATSRNPGGRGETQYF

j_gene: TRBJ2-2
v_gene: TRBV4-2
abundance: -
CDR3aa: CASSSGDAGELFF

j_gene: TRBJ2-2
v_gene: TRBV7-9
abundance: -
CDR3aa: CASSLGMGQGSGKNTGELFF

j_gene: TRBJ2-1
v_gene: TRBV5-4
abundance: -
CDR3aa: CASSFPSGGPYNEQFF

j_gene: TRBJ2-2
v_gene: TRBV18
abundance: -
CDR3aa: CASSPRGPYTGELFF

j_gene: TRBJ1-2
v_gene: TRBV7-2
abundance: -
CDR3aa: CASSLAPGTGYGYTF

j_gene: TRBJ1-3
v_gene: TRBV10-3
abundance: -
CDR3aa: CAISERGAGLGNTIYF

j_gene: TRBJ1-1
v_gene: TRBV5-6
abundance: -
CDR3aa: CASGQTGRLNTEAFF

j_gene: TRBJ2-7
v_gene: TRBV5-1
abundance: -
CDR3aa: CASSPGTVSGEQYF

j_gene: TRBJ2-3
v_gene: TRBV19
abundance: -
CDR3aa: CASSPDGGNWGTDTQYF

j_gene: TRBJ1-2
v_gene: TRBV5-6
abundance: -
CDR3aa: CASSLTGTELYGYTF

j_gene: TRBJ2-5
v_gene: TRBV19
abundance: -
CDR3aa: CASSFAGGSHAQETQYF

j_gene: TRBJ2-6
v_gene: TRBV19
abundance: medium-sized
CDR3aa: CASTKGISGANVLTF

j_gene: TRBJ2-2
v_gene: TRBV24-1
abundance: -
CDR3aa: CATSDRGGAGELFF

j_gene: TRBJ1-1
v_gene: TRBV5-4
abundance: -
CDR3aa: CASSSWALQNTEAFF

j_gene: TRBJ2-2
v_gene: TRBV7-6
abundance: -
CDR3aa: CASSLAVLHTGELFF

j_gene: TRBJ2-3
v_gene: TRBV5-4
abundance: -
CDR3aa: CASSFRDSTRDTQYF

j_gene: TRBJ2-1
v_gene: TRBV20-1
abundance: -
CDR3aa: CSSYSGGAYNEQFF

j_gene: TRBJ1-2
v_gene: TRBV12-3/TRBV12-4
abundance: -
CDR3aa: CASSPGGGLTDGYTF

j_gene: TRBJ2-7
v_gene: TRBV6-5
abundance: -
CDR3aa: CASSQTRTYYEQYF

j_gene: TRBJ2-1
v_gene: TRBV7-6
abundance: -
CDR3aa: CASSFKVTGLAVNEQFF

j_gene: TRBJ2-1
v_gene: TRBV5-1
abundance: -
CDR3aa: CASSLDSNNEQFF

j_gene: TRBJ1-3
v_gene: TRBV28
abundance: -
CDR3aa: CASSSGQGYSGNTIYF

j_gene: TRBJ1-1
v_gene: TRBV6-1
abundance: -
CDR3aa: CASSRQGPMNTEAFF

j_gene: TRBJ1-2
v_gene: TRBV6-5
abundance: -
CDR3aa: CASSEQGGPYTF

j_gene: TRBJ2-7
v_gene: TRBV30
abundance: medium-sized
CDR3aa: CACGEKPYEQYF

j_gene: TRBJ1-5
v_gene: TRBV6-1
abundance: -
CDR3aa: CASTVLRNQPQHF

j_gene: TRBJ1-6
v_gene: TRBV4-1
abundance: -
CDR3aa: CASSQDRYSTPLHF

j_gene: TRBJ1-1
v_gene: TRBV30
abundance: medium-sized
CDR3aa: CAWSGGGTEAFF

j_gene: TRBJ1-4
v_gene: TRBV6-2/TRBV6-3
abundance: medium-sized
CDR3aa: CASKTGSENEKLFF

j_gene: TRBJ2-5
v_gene: TRBV6-5
abundance: medium-sized
CDR3aa: CASSYSVRGETQYF

j_gene: TRBJ2-7
v_gene: TRBV7-2
abundance: -
CDR3aa: CASSRAFQDGEQYF

j_gene: TRBJ2-2
v_gene: TRBV5-1
abundance: -
CDR3aa: CASSLASNTGELFF

j_gene: TRBJ1-5
v_gene: TRBV10-3
abundance: -
CDR3aa: CASEAGQENQPQHF

j_gene: TRBJ1-1
v_gene: TRBV7-3
abundance: medium-sized
CDR3aa: CASSLGGTNTEAFF

j_gene: TRBJ1-5
v_gene: TRBV6-2/TRBV6-3
abundance: large
CDR3aa: CASSTDSNQPQHF

j_gene: TRBJ1-4
v_gene: TRBV19
abundance: medium-sized
CDR3aa: CATVPSTGTNEKLFF

j_gene: TRBJ2-7
v_gene: TRBV6-1
abundance: -
CDR3aa: CASTTRQGVSYEQYF

j_gene: TRBJ1-2
v_gene: TRBV9
abundance: medium-sized
CDR3aa: CASSVNYGYTF